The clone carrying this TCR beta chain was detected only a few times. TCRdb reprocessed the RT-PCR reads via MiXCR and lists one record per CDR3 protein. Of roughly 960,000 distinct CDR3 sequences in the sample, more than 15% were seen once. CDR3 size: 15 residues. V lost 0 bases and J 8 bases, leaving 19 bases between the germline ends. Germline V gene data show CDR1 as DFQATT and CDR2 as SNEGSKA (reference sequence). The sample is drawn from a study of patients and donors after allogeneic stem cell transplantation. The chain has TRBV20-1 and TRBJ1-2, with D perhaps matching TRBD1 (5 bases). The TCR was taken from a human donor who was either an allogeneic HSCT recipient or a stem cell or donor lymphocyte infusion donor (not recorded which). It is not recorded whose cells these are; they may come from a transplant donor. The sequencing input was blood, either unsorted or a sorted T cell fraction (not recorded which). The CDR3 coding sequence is TGCAGTGCTAGAGAGGGAAGCCGGGACCACGCAGGCTACACCTTC. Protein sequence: CSAREGSRDHAGYTF.